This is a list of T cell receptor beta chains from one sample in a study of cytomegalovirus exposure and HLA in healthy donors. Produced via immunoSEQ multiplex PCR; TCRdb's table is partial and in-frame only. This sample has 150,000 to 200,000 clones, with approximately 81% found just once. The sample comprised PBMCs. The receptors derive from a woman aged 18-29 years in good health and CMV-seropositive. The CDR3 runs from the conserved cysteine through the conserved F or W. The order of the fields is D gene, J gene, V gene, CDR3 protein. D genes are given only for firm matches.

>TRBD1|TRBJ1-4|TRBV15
CATSRDLGTDKKLFF
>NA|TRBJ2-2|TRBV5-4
CASRPRTANTGELFF
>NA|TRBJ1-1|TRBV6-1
CASSEAKWAGNTEAFF
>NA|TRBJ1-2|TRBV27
CASTTVGASGYTF
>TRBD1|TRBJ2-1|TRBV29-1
CSVERQGKGDNEQFF
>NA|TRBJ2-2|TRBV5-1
CASSLTLSSSNTGELFF
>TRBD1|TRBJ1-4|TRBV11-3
CASSLAGTGGEKLFF
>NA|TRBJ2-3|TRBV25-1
CASSEFLGDTDTQYF
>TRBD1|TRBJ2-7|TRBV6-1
CASSFMGQPTYEQYF
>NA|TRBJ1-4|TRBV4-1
CASSPSGGFEEKLFF
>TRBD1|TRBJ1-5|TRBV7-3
CASSYPRDRVFIFNQPQHF
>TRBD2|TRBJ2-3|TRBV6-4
CASSEAGGADTQYF
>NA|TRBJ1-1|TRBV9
CASSRRQENTEAFF
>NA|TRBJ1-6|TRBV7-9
CASSAGFYNSPLHF
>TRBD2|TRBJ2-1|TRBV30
CAWSGVESPSGVWAQFF
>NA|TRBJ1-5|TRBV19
CASRLVLSSNQPQHF
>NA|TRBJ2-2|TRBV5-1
CASSPLSANTGELFF
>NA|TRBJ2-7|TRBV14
CASSHYSYEQYF
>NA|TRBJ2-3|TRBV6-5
CASRVTGDTDTQYF
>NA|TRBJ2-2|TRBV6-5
CASKRTGRRTGELFF
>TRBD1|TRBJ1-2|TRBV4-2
CASSQDRGGLYGYTF
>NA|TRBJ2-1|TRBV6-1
CASSVVSGKGNEQFF
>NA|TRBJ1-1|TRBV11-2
CPPDRKLYTEAFF
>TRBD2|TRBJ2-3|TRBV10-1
CASSESAISPSGGVTDTQYF
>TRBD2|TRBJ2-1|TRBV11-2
CASSLTGGAYNEQFF
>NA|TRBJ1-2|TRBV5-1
CASSPQAGFGYTF
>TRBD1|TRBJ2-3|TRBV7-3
CASSEGAGDTQYF
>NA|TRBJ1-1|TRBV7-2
CASSPGGGGNTEAFF
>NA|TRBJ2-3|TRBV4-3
CASSHSRGTDTQYF
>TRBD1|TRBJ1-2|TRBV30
CAWSGGQGNYGYTF
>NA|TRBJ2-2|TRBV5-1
CASSPTLNTGELFF
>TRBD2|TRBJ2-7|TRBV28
CASSTRGGAYEQYF
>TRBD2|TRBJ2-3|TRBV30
CAWSKLAGSTDTQYF
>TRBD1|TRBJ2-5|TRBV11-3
CASSEGQGAPKQETQYF
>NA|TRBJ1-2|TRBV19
CASSIVPTGSTYGYTF
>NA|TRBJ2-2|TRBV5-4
CASSLPGVTDGELFF
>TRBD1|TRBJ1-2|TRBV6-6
CASRRGQGRDYGYTF
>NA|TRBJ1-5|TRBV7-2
CASSLHAGANSNQPQHF
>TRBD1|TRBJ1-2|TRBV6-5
CASSPRGGGHGYTF
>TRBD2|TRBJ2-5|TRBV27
CASSLHAGGPETQYF
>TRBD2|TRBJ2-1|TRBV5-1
CASSSLGLAGGLVEQFF
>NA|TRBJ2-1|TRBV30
CAWSPTILEQKQFF
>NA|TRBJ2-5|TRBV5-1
CASTQGGVQETQYF
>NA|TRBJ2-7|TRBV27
CASSGSTYEQYF
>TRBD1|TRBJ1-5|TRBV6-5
CASSSGTGVQPQHF
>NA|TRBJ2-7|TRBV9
CASSATGILGNEQYF
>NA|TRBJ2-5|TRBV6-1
CASSGTRQETQYF
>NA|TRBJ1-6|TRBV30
CAWQLPQANSPLHF